This is a list of T cell receptor beta chains from one sample in a study of blood T cell repertoires in COVID-19. Profiling relied on immunoSEQ multiplex PCR, and the TCRdb table lists in-frame clones only, not all of them. This table holds under 250,000 clones, about four fifths found once. Input material: peripheral blood. The source is a man aged 45-65 years with active or convalescent COVID-19. The CDR3 runs from the conserved cysteine through the conserved F or W. A D gene is named only where the DNA matches it firmly. Clone size is given for some rows only: seen once, a few or many times, or a class if the clone is expanded.

TRBD2,TRBJ2-5,.,TRBV20-1,TGCAGTGCTAGTCTAGCGGGGGGAGAAGAGACCCAGTACTTC,CSASLAGGEETQYF
TRBD1,TRBJ2-5,.,TRBV7-9,TGTGCCAGCAGACGGACAGGGGGCGGAGAGACCCAGTACTTC,CASRRTGGGETQYF
.,TRBJ1-6,once,TRBV2,TGTGCCAGAAGGGGTTCCTATAATTCACCCCTCCACTTT,CARRGSYNSPLHF
TRBD1,TRBJ1-2,.,TRBV7-9,TGTGCCAGCAGCTACGGACAGGGAGACTATGGCTACACCTTC,CASSYGQGDYGYTF
.,TRBJ2-3,.,TRBV5-4,TGTGCCAGCAGCTTGGCGGCCAGCAGGGATACGCAGTATTTT,CASSLAASRDTQYF
.,TRBJ2-7,.,TRBV5-6,TGTGCCAGCAGCTTCCGGGGTACCTACGAGCAGTACTTC,CASSFRGTYEQYF
.,TRBJ1-4,once,TRBV6-5,TGTGCCAGCAGGGAGTACGGGACTAATGAAAAACTGTTTTTT,CASREYGTNEKLFF
.,TRBJ2-5,few,TRBV5-4,TGTGCCAGCAGCTCGCGGGCAGCAAGTAGAGAGACCCAGTACTTC,CASSSRAASRETQYF
.,TRBJ1-1,once,TRBV15,TGTGCCACCAGCAGAGATCTTCAGATGAACACTGAAGCTTTCTTT,CATSRDLQMNTEAFF
TRBD1,TRBJ1-6,.,TRBV14,TGTGCCAGCAGCCGACAGACAGGGGGGAATTCACCCCTCCACTTT,CASSRQTGGNSPLHF
.,TRBJ2-1,.,TRBV5-6,TGTGCCAGCAGCCCCGGAGGGGGCGGATTCTACAATGAGCAGTTCTTC,CASSPGGGGFYNEQFF
.,TRBJ2-1,.,TRBV7-3,TGTGCCAGCAGCTCCACCGCAGGCAGGGCTAATGAGCAGTTCTTC,CASSSTAGRANEQFF
TRBD1,TRBJ1-2,.,TRBV5-4,TGTGCCAGCAGCCCAGGTGGGAAGACAGGGATGGGTGGCTACACCTTC,CASSPGGKTGMGGYTF
TRBD1,TRBJ2-1,.,TRBV5-1,TGCGCCAGCAGCCAGCTGAACAGGGGAGCCCCTAACAATGAGCAGTTCTTC,CASSQLNRGAPNNEQFF
.,TRBJ2-1,.,TRBV6-2/TRBV6-3,TGTGCCAGCAGTTACTCGACGGCCCGGAGGGTCCATGAGCAGTTCTTC,CASSYSTARRVHEQFF
.,TRBJ1-5,.,TRBV12-3/TRBV12-4,TGTGCCAGCAGTTTAACAGGAAATCAGCCCCAGCATTTT,CASSLTGNQPQHF
TRBD2,TRBJ2-7,.,TRBV5-1,TGCGCCAGCAGCGGGGGGATTAGCGGGGGTTCAACCTACGAGCAGTACTTC,CASSGGISGGSTYEQYF
.,TRBJ1-5,.,TRBV12-5,TGTGCTAGTGGTTTGGGAGTCTCGGATCAGCCCCAGCATTTT,CASGLGVSDQPQHF
.,TRBJ2-3,.,TRBV27,TGTGCCAGCAGGGTTGGAGGGGCAGATACGCAGTATTTT,CASRVGGADTQYF
.,TRBJ1-6,.,TRBV4-1,TGCGCCAGCAGCCACCCCCCCGCAGGGGATAATTCACCCCTCCACTTT,CASSHPPAGDNSPLHF
TRBD1,TRBJ1-2,.,TRBV7-9,TGTGCCAGCAGCTTAGGGCGGGCAGGGGGTCTCTATGGCTACACCTTC,CASSLGRAGGLYGYTF
TRBD1,TRBJ1-1,.,TRBV6-5,TGTGCCAGCAGTTTAAACAGGGGGCCTGACACTGAAGCTTTCTTT,CASSLNRGPDTEAFF
.,TRBJ2-3,.,TRBV15,TGTGCCACCAGCAATCGGGGGGCCGGCACAGATACGCAGTATTTT,CATSNRGAGTDTQYF
.,TRBJ2-5,.,TRBV19,TGTGCCAGTAGTATGGGCCCAGGGGGGGAGACCCAGTACTTC,CASSMGPGGETQYF
TRBD1,TRBJ1-4,.,TRBV7-9,TGTGCCAGCAGGGGGACAGTTAATGAAAAACTGTTTTTT,CASRGTVNEKLFF
.,TRBJ2-2,.,TRBV7-2,TGTGCCAGCAGCCCACGCGTCTTCAACACCGGGGAGCTGTTTTTT,CASSPRVFNTGELFF
TRBD1,TRBJ2-5,.,TRBV29-1,TGCAGCGTTGGTCAGGGGGTACAAGAGACCCAGTACTTC,CSVGQGVQETQYF
.,TRBJ2-7,.,TRBV10-1,TGCGCCAGCAGTGAGTCTGGAAGAACAGCCGAGGGGCAGTACTTC,CASSESGRTAEGQYF
TRBD1,TRBJ2-1,.,TRBV9,TGTGCCAGCAGCGTAGGATCAGGGGGATTCTACAATGAGCAGTTCTTC,CASSVGSGGFYNEQFF
.,TRBJ1-3,.,TRBV2,TGTGCCAGCAGTGACAGGTCTCACTCTGGAAACACCATATATTTT,CASSDRSHSGNTIYF
.,TRBJ1-4,.,TRBV27,TGTGCCAGCAGTCAGGGAATCGGGCGAGCCGAAAAACTGTTTTTT,CASSQGIGRAEKLFF
.,TRBJ1-1,.,TRBV7-9,TGTGCCAGCAGCGAGACTATGAACACTGAAGCTTTCTTT,CASSETMNTEAFF
TRBD1,TRBJ1-2,.,TRBV7-9,TGTGCCAGCAGCGACAGGGGATACCTCACCTTC,CASSDRGYLTF
TRBD2,TRBJ2-5,once,TRBV29-1,TGCAGCGGCCCTCGCGGGGGGGGGTGGCAAGAGACCCAGTACTTC,CSGPRGGGWQETQYF
.,TRBJ2-7,.,TRBV9,TGTGCCAGCAGCGTAGGGGACACCCGCTACGAGCAGTACTTC,CASSVGDTRYEQYF
TRBD1,TRBJ1-2,.,TRBV18,TGTGCCAGCTCAACTACAGGGGGCGTTAGCTATGGCTACACCTTC,CASSTTGGVSYGYTF
.,TRBJ1-2,.,TRBV7-9,TGTGCCAGCAGCTTACCCGATGGCTACACCTTC,CASSLPDGYTF
TRBD1,TRBJ1-2,.,TRBV4-3,TGCGCCAGCAGCCATACAGGGGACTATGGCTACACCTTC,CASSHTGDYGYTF
TRBD1,TRBJ2-1,.,TRBV6-1,TGTGCCAGCAGTGCCCCGGGACAGCGCTCCTACAATGAGCAGTTCTTC,CASSAPGQRSYNEQFF
TRBD2,TRBJ2-5,many,TRBV29-1,TGCAGCGCCTCAGGGGCGGGGGGGCAAGAGACCCAGTACTTC,CSASGAGGQETQYF
TRBD1,TRBJ2-7,few,TRBV4-2,TGTGCCAGCAGCCAAGAATCAGGGGGAAGGAACGAGCAGTACTTC,CASSQESGGRNEQYF
TRBD1,TRBJ1-5,.,TRBV19,TGTGCCAGTAGGAACACAGGGGGCGGTCAGCCCCAGCATTTT,CASRNTGGGQPQHF
TRBD2,TRBJ2-3,.,TRBV7-9,TGTGCCAGCCTAGCGGGGGGCCCTAGCACAGATACGCAGTATTTT,CASLAGGPSTDTQYF
.,TRBJ1-2,.,TRBV7-6,TGTGCCAGCAGCTCCGGGACAAACTATGGCTACACCTTC,CASSSGTNYGYTF
TRBD2,TRBJ2-1,once,TRBV2,TGTGCCAGCAAGGGGCTAGCGGGTGGATCCTACAATGAGCAGTTCTTC,CASKGLAGGSYNEQFF
TRBD1,TRBJ1-1,.,TRBV2,TGTGCCAGCAGGGGACAGGGGGTTAACACTGAAGCTTTCTTT,CASRGQGVNTEAFF
.,TRBJ1-6,.,TRBV19,TGTGCCAGTAGTACGAGGAGCTCCTATAATTCACCCCTCCACTTT,CASSTRSSYNSPLHF
.,TRBJ2-2,.,TRBV19,TGTGCCATCCAGGGGTGGGACACCGGGGAGCTGTTTTTT,CAIQGWDTGELFF
.,TRBJ2-2,.,TRBV10-3,TGTGCCACAGGAGGGCTAGGGGCGAACACCGGGGAGCTGTTTTTT,CATGGLGANTGELFF
.,TRBJ1-6,.,TRBV6-6,TGTGCCAGCAGTTACTCGACAGGCAACTATAATTCACCCCTCCACTTT,CASSYSTGNYNSPLHF
TRBD1,TRBJ1-3,.,TRBV6-5,TGTGCCAGCAGTTACTTGACAGGGGCTGGAAACACCATATATTTT,CASSYLTGAGNTIYF
.,TRBJ1-1,.,TRBV12-3/TRBV12-4,TGTGCCAGCAGTTTTCGGAGGGAAGCTTTCTTT,CASSFRREAFF
TRBD1,TRBJ1-2,.,TRBV7-2,TGTGCCAGCAGCTCGGTTCGGACAGGGGGACTCAGGGGCTACACCTTC,CASSSVRTGGLRGYTF
TRBD1,TRBJ2-1,.,TRBV7-2,TGTGCCAGCAGCCAGGGCCGGACAGGCCTCGGAAGGAATGAGCAGTTCTTC,CASSQGRTGLGRNEQFF
TRBD1,TRBJ1-5,few,TRBV19,TGTGCCAGTTGGACAGGGGGTATCAATCAGCCCCAGCATTTT,CASWTGGINQPQHF
.,TRBJ1-5,.,TRBV6-1,TGTGCCAGCAGTGAACACCTGGGGCGTAGCAATCAGCCCCAGCATTTT,CASSEHLGRSNQPQHF
.,TRBJ2-3,.,TRBV5-1,TGCGCCAGCAGCCACGACAGCCCTAGCACAGATACGCAGTATTTT,CASSHDSPSTDTQYF
.,TRBJ1-1,.,TRBV6-5,TGTGCCAGCACGGACGGGGGATCCACTGAAGCTTTCTTT,CASTDGGSTEAFF
TRBD1,TRBJ1-1,.,TRBV27,TGTGCCAGCAGTCCTTACAGGGGCGGAGGGGACACTGAAGCTTTCTTT,CASSPYRGGGDTEAFF
.,TRBJ2-3,.,TRBV3-1/TRBV3-2,TGTGCCAGCAGCCCCCTGGCGGGGTCAAGCACAGATACGCAGTATTTT,CASSPLAGSSTDTQYF